This T cell receptor beta chain was retrieved from a study of cytomegalovirus exposure and HLA in healthy donors. V shed 4 bases and J 7 bases; nucleotides not matched to a gene: 10. Per germline, CDR1 SGHRS and CDR2 YFSETQ. This CDR3 comprises 15 residues. PCR primers comprised 60 Vbeta and 13 Jbeta primers. Per the original data handling: Later analysis identified 65 million to 80 million unique TCR beta chains, 10 million to 12 million shared. Here immunoSEQ multiplex PCR was the method, and the copy in TCRdb shows in-frame clones only, minus some. The V and J calls and clone size were taken over from that table, and D and trimming were inferred from the DNA. The table includes about 160,000 clones, over 80% detected once. Study-wide points: Later work found most CMV-associated TCR beta chains apparently HLA-restricted. Researchers reported in a later analysis that a missense DCLRE1C variant was tied to TCR beta V- and J-gene trimming. An analysis done earlier found most TCR beta V segments productive about 87% or about 30% of the time.

Note on this clone: No antigen is known for it.

The rearrangement joins TRBV5-1 to TRBJ1-4, with 7 bases aligning to TRBD1. The sample taken for sequencing was PBMCs. The receptor comes from a boy under 10 years old in good health and CMV-seronegative. CDR3 DNA sequence: TGCGCCAGCAGCACAACAACAGGGGCGGGTGAAAAACTGTTTTTT. Translated: CASSTTTGAGEKLFF.